Listed here are 27 T cell receptor beta chains from one sample, sequenced in a study of blood T cell repertoires in COVID-19. The method was immunoSEQ multiplex PCR; TCRdb's version includes in-frame clones alone and lacks a portion of them. Among about 180,000 clones listed, around nine tenths were seen once. The sample taken for sequencing was peripheral blood. The receptors here all came from a man in his 60s with COVID-19, enrolled during active disease.

The rearrangement links TRBV11-3 to TRBJ2-3; TRBD1 agrees at 8 bases. The V and J ends lost 1 base and 4 bases, in that order; junction bases with no gene match: 7. Germline-derived CDR1 and CDR2 are SGHNT and YENEEA. The CDR3 consists of 16 residues. The CDR3 is CASSLAAGGGADTQYF. In DNA form, the CDR3 reads TGTGCCAGCAGCTTAGCTGCAGGGGGCGGCGCAGATACGCAGTATTTT.

This clone was seen only once. This chain joins TRBV7-2 and TRBJ1-4; no clear D gene. This CDR3 is 11 amino acids long. CDR1 is SGHTA and CDR2 is FQGNSA in the germline V gene. V dropped 4 bases and J dropped 8 bases, with 5 bases sitting between them. Here the CDR3 DNA reads TGTGCCAGCAGCTGGGAGGAAAAACTGTTTTTT. The encoded protein is CASSWEEKLFF.

The CDR3 protein is CASSLDLSAGNTIYF. As DNA, the CDR3 is TGTGCCAGCAGCTTAGATCTCTCGGCTGGAAACACCATATATTTT. This chain uses TRBV11-2 with TRBJ1-3; D is unclear. The CDR3 runs to 15 residues. The V end was cut by 0 bases, the J end by 2 bases, with 8 bases between. CDR1 is SGHAT and CDR2 is FQNNGV in the germline V gene.

The chain couples TRBV19 to TRBJ1-5, with TRBD1 identical over 7 bases. The V segment lost 4 bases and the J segment 7 bases; nucleotides outside the gene matches: 1. The CDR3 length is 12 residues. Germline assignment: CDR1 LNHDA and CDR2 SQIVND (reference sequence). CDR3 amino acids: CASSTTGQPQHF. The CDR3 coding sequence is TGTGCCAGTAGTACGACAGGGCAGCCCCAGCATTTT.

The chain links TRBV3-1 (or the pseudogene TRBV3-2) to TRBJ1-1; D is perhaps TRBD1 (5 bases). V gave up 3 bases and J gave up 1 base, with 9 bases separating them. CDR1 and CDR2 from the germline V gene are LGHDT and YNNKEL (reference sequence). The CDR3 extends over 14 amino acids. DNA of the CDR3: TGTGCCAGCAGCCAGGCCAGGGAGAACACTGAAGCTTTCTTT. It encodes CASSQARENTEAFF.

The chain joins TRBV7-2 to TRBJ1-2; D gene ambiguous. Germline-derived CDR1 and CDR2 are SGHTA and FQGNSA. V was clipped by 5 bases and J by 3 bases, with 16 bases between them. The CDR3 totals 15 residues. CDR3 residues: CASSAYMRGDYGYTF. CDR3 bases: TGTGCCAGCAGCGCATACATGAGAGGCGACTATGGCTACACCTTC.

CDR3: CASTPDRGLYNEQFF. DNA for the CDR3: TGTGCCAGCACTCCCGACAGGGGGCTCTACAATGAGCAGTTCTTC. The rearrangement links TRBV6-5 to TRBJ2-1; 10 positions match TRBD1. The CDR3 totals 15 residues. With V trimmed by 7 bases and J by 3 bases, 6 bases remained unmatched. Germline CDR1 reads MNHEY; CDR2 reads SVGAGI.

V gene TRBV6-5 combines with J gene TRBJ1-5; a possible D gene is TRBD1 (5 bases). Looked up from germline, CDR1 is MNHEY and CDR2 is SVGAGI. Trimming removed 2 bases from V and 2 bases from J, with 10 bases in between. The CDR3 runs 15 residues. The CDR3 DNA is TGTGCCAGCAGTTACGACAGCACACGCAATCAGCCCCAGCATTTT. Translating gives CASSYDSTRNQPQHF.

This rearrangement joins TRBV7-3 to TRBJ2-3; 11 bases are a match to TRBD2. The CDR3 is made up of 15 amino acids. The V segment lost 3 bases and the J segment 3 bases; nucleotides outside the gene matches: 2. Per the germline V gene, CDR1 is SGHTA and CDR2 is FQGTGA. In DNA form, the CDR3 reads TGTGCCAGCAGCTTTAGCGGGGGGGCAACAGATACGCAGTATTTT. It translates to CASSFSGGATDTQYF.

V gene TRBV19 combines with J gene TRBJ1-1, with no clear D. Trimming removed 7 bases from V and 1 base from J, with 16 bases in between. The CDR3 extends over 15 amino acids. The V gene's germline CDR1 is LNHDA and CDR2 SQIVND (reference sequence). The CDR3 region is CASTTTPAANTEAFF. For the CDR3, the DNA is TGTGCCAGTACCACTACCCCGGCAGCGAACACTGAAGCTTTCTTT.

The chain recombines TRBV18 with TRBJ1-2; no firm D call. This CDR3 has 13 amino acids. Germline lookup yields CDR1 KGHSH and CDR2 LQKENI. The ends were cut back, 6 bases at V and 2 bases at J, with 10 bases in the middle. The CDR3 DNA is TGTGCCAGCTCCCAAACAGAGAACTATGGCTACACCTTC. Amino acids: CASSQTENYGYTF.

This clone was found a few times. V gene TRBV19 combines with J gene TRBJ1-2; D call uncertain. CDR3 size: 13 residues. Germline CDR1 is LNHDA and CDR2 is SQIVND (reference sequence). V gave up 5 bases and J gave up 9 bases, with 16 bases separating them. This chain's CDR3 is CASSDHPVESYTF. The DNA of the CDR3 is TGTGCCAGTAGTGACCATCCGGTGGAGAGCTACACCTTC.

V usage is TRBV14 and J usage is TRBJ1-2; D gene uncertain. The CDR3 has 12 amino acids. Between the trimmed V and J ends, which lost 1 base and 6 bases, there was a span of 6 bases. The germline CDR1 and CDR2 sequences are SGHDN and FVKESK. The DNA of the CDR3 is TGTGCCAGCAGCCAAGGTATAGATGGCTACACCTTC. This translates into CASSQGIDGYTF.

V usage is TRBV6-5 and J usage is TRBJ1-5, with TRBD1 identical over 11 bases. The germline V gene encodes CDR1 MNHEY and CDR2 SVGAGI. The CDR3 consists of 13 residues. Losses at the gene ends were 8 bases for V and 5 bases for J; bases not matched to a gene: 2. The DNA for the CDR3 is TGTGCCAGCGGGACAGGGGGACATCAGCCCCAGCATTTT. This gives the protein CASGTGGHQPQHF.

This chain uses TRBV9 with TRBJ1-2; 8 bases are a match to TRBD1. Germline V gene lookup returns CDR1 SGDLS and CDR2 YYNGEE. This CDR3 spans 17 amino acids. V lost 0 bases, J lost 1 base, and 8 bases stayed unmatched. In nucleotides, the CDR3 is TGTGCCAGCAGCGTAGAAGGTCAGGGGGCGAATAACTATGGCTACACCTTC. It is translated as CASSVEGQGANNYGYTF.

The rearrangement links TRBV7-9 to TRBJ1-1; D possibly corresponds to TRBD1 (6 bases). V lost 5 bases and J 4 bases, leaving 17 bases between the germline ends. Germline lookup yields CDR1 SEHNR and CDR2 FQNEAQ (reference sequence). The CDR3 sequence is 15 residues long. The CDR3 spells CASSPQGPPGTEAFF. DNA of the CDR3: TGTGCCAGCAGCCCTCAGGGGCCGCCCGGCACTGAAGCTTTCTTT.

This chain joins TRBV2 and TRBJ2-3, with 11 bases identical to TRBD2. CDR3 length equals 16 residues. V trimming: 8 bases; J trimming: 0 bases; junction bases outside the gene matches: 7. Germline V gene data show CDR1 as SNHLY and CDR2 as FYNNEI. CDR3 protein: CASGGTSGSSTDTQYF. CDR3 nucleotide sequence: TGTGCCAGCGGGGGGACTAGCGGAAGTAGCACAGATACGCAGTATTTT.

The chain employs TRBV3-1 (or the pseudogene TRBV3-2) and TRBJ1-2, with 10 bases that match TRBD1. With V trimmed by 4 bases and J by 2 bases, 1 base remained unmatched. Germline lookup yields CDR1 LGHDT and CDR2 YNNKEL (reference sequence). The CDR3 covers 14 residues. CDR3 residues: CASSRQGANYGYTF. The DNA for the CDR3 is TGTGCCAGCAGCCGACAGGGGGCGAACTATGGCTACACCTTC.

The chain employs TRBV29-1 and TRBJ2-5, with a weak D call TRBD1 (5 bases). This CDR3 has 14 amino acids. Germline V gene sequence: CDR1 SQVTM, CDR2 ANQGSEA. V was cut by 7 bases and J by 5 bases, with 20 bases left in between. This CDR3 reads CSAGNAGSSETQYF. CDR3 in DNA: TGCAGCGCCGGCAATGCAGGGTCGTCCGAGACCCAGTACTTC.

This chain uses TRBV9 with TRBJ1-1; TRBD1 matches 10 bases. From germline, CDR1 is SGDLS and CDR2 YYNGEE. The V gene end was trimmed by 3 bases and the J gene end by 4 bases; junction bases not matched to a gene: 6. The CDR3 consists of 15 residues. CDR3 sequence (DNA): TGTGCCAGCAGCGAGACAGGGGGCGGGGGCACTGAAGCTTTCTTT. Its translation: CASSETGGGGTEAFF.

The V call is TRBV9, the J call TRBJ2-2, with 7 nucleotides matching TRBD2. J was trimmed by 4 bases and V by 1 base; bases with no gene match: 4. This CDR3 region has 15 residues. Per the germline V gene, CDR1 is SGDLS and CDR2 is YYNGEE. The CDR3 region is CASSVMSSGTGELFF. CDR3 in DNA: TGTGCCAGCAGCGTAATGTCTAGCGGCACCGGGGAGCTGTTTTTT.

This chain links TRBV6-5 with TRBJ1-2, with D hard to call. Between the trimmed V and J ends, which lost 11 bases and 8 bases, there was a span of 18 bases. Germline V gene data show CDR1 as MNHEY and CDR2 as SVGAGI. The CDR3 is 12 residues long. In DNA form, the CDR3 reads TGTGCCTTAAACGGGGAACCAACGGGCTACACCTTC. Its protein is CALNGEPTGYTF.

The chain links TRBV13 to TRBJ1-2; the match to TRBD1 covers 9 bases. V gave up 5 bases and J gave up 9 bases; unmatched junction bases: 10. Germline loops: CDR1 PRHDT, CDR2 FYEKMQ (reference sequence). The CDR3 is made up of 14 amino acids. CDR3 region: CASSRGTGKTRYTF. DNA for the CDR3: TGTGCCAGCAGCCGCGGGACAGGGAAGACGCGCTACACCTTC. Full variable domain (outside the CDR3, taken from reference TRBV13 and TRBJ1-2): AAGVIQSPRHLIKEKRETATLKCYPIPRHDTVYWYQQGPGQDPQFLISFYEKMQSDKGSIPDRFSAQQFSDYHSELNMSSLELGDSALYFCASSRGTGKTRYTFGSGTRLTVV.

The rearrangement uses TRBV6-6 and TRBJ1-2, with 9 bases identical to TRBD1. This CDR3 contains 14 residues. Germline V gene lookup returns CDR1 MNHNY and CDR2 SVGAGI (reference sequence). After removal of 4 bases from V and 8 bases from J, the junction contained 8 bases not matched to a gene. The CDR3 DNA reads as TGTGCCAGCAGTTCCGTGACAGGGGGGGACGGCTACACCTTC. It encodes CASSSVTGGDGYTF.

The chain links TRBV6-1 to TRBJ1-2, with D perhaps matching TRBD1 (5 bases). Trimming stripped 1 base from V and 4 bases from J, with 7 bases between. Per the germline V gene, CDR1 is MNHNS and CDR2 is SASEGT. CDR3 length: 13 amino acids. The DNA of the CDR3 is TGTGCCAGCAGTGAAGGGGGCGTCTATGGCTACACCTTC. This codes for CASSEGGVYGYTF.

This clone occurred many times. As DNA, the CDR3 is TGTGCCAGCAGCTTAAGGGGACAGGGGTCCCGCGGTGAAAACAATGAGCAGTTCTTC. Its protein is CASSLRGQGSRGENNEQFF. The chain recombines TRBV7-3 with TRBJ2-1; TRBD1 matches 10 bases. The V gene end was trimmed by 1 base and the J gene end by 5 bases; junction bases not matched to a gene: 14. Germline assignment: CDR1 SGHTA and CDR2 FQGTGA. This CDR3 has 19 residues. Full variable domain (remainder filled in from reference TRBV7-3 and TRBJ2-1): GAGVSQTPSNKVTEKGKYVELRCDPISGHTALYWYRQSLGQGPEFLIYFQGTGAADDSGLPNDRFFAVRPEGSVSTLKIQRTERGDSAVYLCASSLRGQGSRGENNEQFFGPGTRLTVL.

The chain is built from TRBV11-3 and TRBJ2-7; tentatively, D is TRBD2 (6 bases). With 5 bases removed from V and 7 bases from J, the gap between germline ends came to 18 bases. The V gene's germline CDR1 is SGHNT and CDR2 YENEEA. This CDR3 spans 14 amino acids. The CDR3 bases are TGTGCCAGCAGCGGCGGGACCTACCCTTCTGAGCAGTACTTC. Its protein product is CASSGGTYPSEQYF.